Detailed here is one T cell receptor (beta chain). There are 13 residues in the CDR3. The V gene's germline CDR1 is LGHNT and CDR2 FRNRAP. The trim removed 4 bases at V and 1 base at J, leaving 0 bases unmatched. Sequencing used immunoSEQ multiplex PCR; TCRdb keeps in-frame clones, though not all of them. The sample has approximately 2.3 million clones, 80% to 95% seen once. This sample was included in a study of shared clonotypes between healthy human individuals. V gene TRBV12-5 combines with J gene TRBJ1-1; 7 bases map to TRBD1. The sample comprised naive CD4+ T cells from PBMCs. Subset described: CD45RA+ positively selected. This receptor was taken from a man younger than 30 in good health. Some clones in this sample may be carry-over from other donors' samples. CDR3 region: CASGWDRNTEAFF. CDR3 nucleotides: TGTGCTAGTGGTTGGGACAGGAACACTGAAGCTTTCTTT.